This T cell receptor (beta chain) was identified during a study of T cell changes during pregnancy in multiple sclerosis. Sequencing was performed with immunoSEQ multiplex PCR; in TCRdb, only in-frame clones are kept and a portion is missing. Of tens of thousands of clones listed, 80% to 95% were seen once; the top ten hold 1.5% to 2%. Germline V gene sequence: CDR1 GTSNPN, CDR2 SVGIG (reference sequence). The CDR3 has 15 residues. V lost 4 bases, J lost 2 bases, and 7 bases stayed unmatched. Here the sequenced sample was peripheral blood, taken in the first trimester of pregnancy. The gene calls are TRBV30 and TRBJ1-3, with 8 bases matching TRBD1. This receptor was taken from a female donor in good health, enrolled as a control in a pregnancy study. In nucleotides, the CDR3 is TGTGCCTGGAAGCCGCAGGGGGCGCCTGGAAACACCATATATTTT. Translation: CAWKPQGAPGNTIYF.